The 21 T cell receptor beta chains below were found in one sample sequenced in a study of T cell changes during pregnancy in multiple sclerosis. Clones were read by immunoSEQ multiplex PCR, and TCRdb kept only the in-frame ones, dropping some. The table lists 50,000 to 70,000 clones, 80% to 95% of them singletons. This material consisted of peripheral blood, taken in the first trimester of pregnancy. The source of these receptors is a female donor with multiple sclerosis, enrolled in a pregnancy study.

The rearrangement links TRBV7-2 to TRBJ2-1, with D possibly TRBD1 on 6 matching bases. This CDR3 is built from 15 residues. V lost 1 base to trimming and J lost 2 bases, with 9 bases between them. The germline gives CDR1 SGHTA, CDR2 FQGNSA. CDR3: CASSLDRDPYNEQFF. The CDR3 coding sequence is TGTGCCAGCAGCTTAGACAGGGACCCCTACAATGAGCAGTTCTTC.

The rearrangement links TRBV28 to TRBJ2-2; 9 nucleotides align to TRBD2. After removal of 6 bases from V and 5 bases from J, the junction contained 7 bases not matched to a gene. This CDR3 spans 15 amino acids. Germline V gene data show CDR1 as MDHEN and CDR2 as SYDVKM. The CDR3 DNA is TGTGCCAGCAGCCTGATGACTAGCGGAACCGGGGAGCTGTTTTTT. Amino acid sequence: CASSLMTSGTGELFF.

The chain couples TRBV6-1 to TRBJ1-2, with 10 bases lining up with TRBD1. V dropped 6 bases and J dropped 6; count of bases not matched to a gene: 4. This CDR3 region has 13 residues. The V gene's germline CDR1 is MNHNS and CDR2 SASEGT. The CDR3 DNA follows: TGTGCCAGCAGCAAGACAGGGGGCGATGGCTACACCTTC. As protein: CASSKTGGDGYTF.

V and J are TRBV14 and TRBJ2-1; 10 bases are shared with TRBD2. Unmatched junction bases numbered 6, after V lost 4 bases and J lost 6 bases. Germline loops: CDR1 SGHDN, CDR2 FVKESK. The CDR3 runs 15 residues. The CDR3: CASSRSSGGVNEQFF. CDR3 bases: TGTGCCAGCAGCCGATCTAGCGGGGGAGTCAATGAGCAGTTCTTC.

This clone was detected only a few times. One end of the junction fails to match germline, which may point to a read error. Other nucleotide sequences in the sample specify the same CDR3. The chain joins TRBV29-1 to TRBJ1-2; 9 bases map to TRBD1. This CDR3 has 14 residues. The germline gives CDR1 SQVTM, CDR2 ANQGSEA. The CDR3 spells CSVEGTGLNYGYTF. CDR3 coding DNA: TGCAGCGTGGAAGGGACAGGGCTGAACTATGGCTACACCTTC.

This chain connects TRBV4-2 to TRBJ2-3, with a possible D match to TRBD2 (7 bases). V was trimmed by 1 base and J by 4 bases, leaving 21 bases between them. CDR3 length: 18 amino acids. Per the germline V gene, CDR1 is LGHNA and CDR2 is YNFKEQ. The CDR3 loop is CASSQVARELGGADTQYF. The DNA of the CDR3 is TGTGCCAGCAGCCAAGTCGCCCGGGAGTTAGGGGGGGCAGATACGCAGTATTTT.

V usage is TRBV6-4 and J usage is TRBJ2-3; tentatively, D is TRBD2 (7 bases). The germline CDR1 and CDR2 sequences are MRHNA and SNTAGT. Trimming removed 7 bases at V and 2 bases at J, with 16 bases between. This CDR3 is built from 15 residues. The CDR3 protein is CASTSWGGLTDTQYF. The CDR3 bases are TGTGCCAGCACCTCGTGGGGGGGGCTCACAGATACGCAGTATTTT.

The genes are TRBV18 and TRBJ1-2; tentative D call: TRBD1 (5 bases). Germline loops: CDR1 KGHSH, CDR2 LQKENI. The CDR3 is made up of 12 amino acids. V was trimmed by 4 bases and J by 7 bases, leaving 10 bases between them. In DNA form, the CDR3 reads TGTGCCAGCTCACGCTCGGGGGGTGGCTACACCTTC. This sequence encodes CASSRSGGGYTF.

The CDR3 nucleotides read TGTGCCAGCAGCGTCTCTCAAGCAAGCCTCGGCGGGGAGACCCAGTACTTC. Its translation is CASSVSQASLGGETQYF. The chain joins TRBV9 to TRBJ2-5; TRBD2 might be the D (5 bases). The CDR3 extends over 17 amino acids. V was pared by 2 bases and J by 5 bases, with 22 bases between. The germline gives CDR1 SGDLS, CDR2 YYNGEE.

This clone was picked up a small number of times. This rearrangement joins TRBV5-4 to TRBJ1-6; D might be TRBD1 (6 bases). Germline V gene lookup returns CDR1 SGHNT and CDR2 YYREEE (reference sequence). V gave up 4 bases and J gave up 8 bases, with 19 bases separating them. This CDR3 is built from 16 residues. The CDR3 loop reads CASSPQIGQQHSPLHF. CDR3 sequence (DNA): TGTGCCAGCAGCCCGCAAATCGGACAGCAGCATTCACCCCTCCACTTT.

The rearrangement uses TRBV2 and TRBJ1-3, with TRBD1 matching 7 bases. CDR3 length equals 14 residues. CDR1 is SNHLY and CDR2 is FYNNEI in the germline V gene. Trimming took 8 bases from V and 1 from J; bases not matched to a gene: 5. The CDR3 reads CASPNRGSGNTIYF. The CDR3 DNA reads as TGTGCCAGCCCGAACAGGGGATCTGGAAACACCATATATTTT.

This clone was found once. The rearrangement uses TRBV7-9 and TRBJ2-7; no clear D gene. Per germline, CDR1 SEHNR and CDR2 FQNEAQ (reference sequence). This CDR3 comprises 12 residues. The V gene lost 5 bases and the J gene lost 7 bases, with 12 bases spanning the gap. The CDR3 DNA is TGTGCCAGCAGCCCCCAAGGAGTGGAGCAGTACTTC. Translating gives CASSPQGVEQYF.

V usage is TRBV6-4 and J usage is TRBJ1-6; D not resolved. Trimming cost V 0 bases and J 4 bases, with 4 bases left between them. This CDR3 spans 14 amino acids. CDR1 and CDR2 from the germline V gene are MRHNA and SNTAGT. The CDR3 sequence is CASSDSSYNSPLHF. The DNA of the CDR3 is TGTGCCAGCAGTGACTCCAGTTATAATTCACCCCTCCACTTT.

The chain employs TRBV2 and TRBJ1-6, with 10 bases that match TRBD1. This CDR3 is 17 amino acids long. With V trimmed by 5 bases and J by 9 bases, 13 bases remained unmatched. Germline CDR1 SNHLY, CDR2 FYNNEI. The CDR3 DNA is TGTGCCAGCAGTACTGGGACAGGGGTCGGTAAGGGTTCACCCCTCCACTTT. Amino acids: CASSTGTGVGKGSPLHF.

This clone has only one observation. V is TRBV6-5 and J is TRBJ1-1; no firm D call. The V gene lost 2 bases and the J gene lost 4 bases, with 14 bases spanning the gap. The CDR3 covers 15 residues. Germline V lookup: CDR1 MNHEY, CDR2 SVGAGI. This CDR3 is CASSYTVQVGTEAFF. CDR3 nucleotides: TGTGCCAGCAGTTACACCGTCCAGGTTGGCACTGAAGCTTTCTTT.

This sequence joins TRBV27 and TRBJ1-5, with TRBD1 matching 7 bases. Germline values: CDR1 MNHEY, CDR2 SMNVEV (reference sequence). There are 13 residues in the CDR3. J lost 7 bases, V lost 4 bases, and 4 bases had no gene match. CDR3 amino acids: CASSSTGYQPQHF. In DNA, the CDR3 is TGTGCCAGCAGTTCGACAGGGTACCAGCCCCAGCATTTT.

The V call is TRBV7-8, the J call TRBJ2-5; perhaps TRBD1 as D (5 bases). This CDR3 has 13 amino acids. V lost 2 bases and J lost 5, with 9 bases in between. CDR1 and CDR2 (germline): SGHVS, FQNEAQ. The CDR3 nucleotides are TGTGCCAGCAGCTTACAAGGACACGAGACCCAGTACTTC. It yields the protein CASSLQGHETQYF.

This rearrangement joins TRBV18 to TRBJ1-6; 7 bases align to TRBD1. The CDR3 is 15 amino acids. Germline V gene data show CDR1 as KGHSH and CDR2 as LQKENI. Trimming at V came to 8 bases and at J to 9 bases, leaving 13 bases not matched to a gene. The CDR3, as DNA: TGTGCCAGCGCGGTAGTCGGGACAGCGGGTTCACCCCTCCACTTT. As protein: CASAVVGTAGSPLHF.

This clone was observed a single time. The rearrangement uses TRBV9 and TRBJ1-2, with 7 bases aligning to TRBD1. The CDR3 length is 15 residues. From germline, CDR1 is SGDLS and CDR2 YYNGEE. The trim removed 3 bases at V and 4 bases at J, leaving 9 bases unmatched. CDR3 bases: TGTGCCAGCAGCGCTACGACAGGGAAGGGCTATGGCTACACCTTC. As protein: CASSATTGKGYGYTF.

This clone was recorded only once. The chain carries TRBV6-5 and TRBJ2-1; possible D gene TRBD1, 6 bases. Germline V gene lookup returns CDR1 MNHEY and CDR2 SVGAGI. The CDR3 totals 14 residues. V was clipped by 6 bases and J by 6 bases, with 15 bases between them. CDR3 in amino acids: CASSPGVEGNEQFF. The CDR3 DNA follows: TGTGCCAGCAGCCCAGGGGTAGAGGGCAATGAGCAGTTCTTC.

This sequence joins TRBV9 and TRBJ1-3; D remains ambiguous. This CDR3 spans 14 amino acids. Germline V gene lookup returns CDR1 SGDLS and CDR2 YYNGEE. Trimming shortened V by 1 base and J by 1 base, and 6 bases separated the two germline ends. CDR3 protein: CASSVRGSGNTIYF. The CDR3 DNA reads TGTGCCAGCAGCGTACGGGGATCTGGAAACACCATATATTTT.